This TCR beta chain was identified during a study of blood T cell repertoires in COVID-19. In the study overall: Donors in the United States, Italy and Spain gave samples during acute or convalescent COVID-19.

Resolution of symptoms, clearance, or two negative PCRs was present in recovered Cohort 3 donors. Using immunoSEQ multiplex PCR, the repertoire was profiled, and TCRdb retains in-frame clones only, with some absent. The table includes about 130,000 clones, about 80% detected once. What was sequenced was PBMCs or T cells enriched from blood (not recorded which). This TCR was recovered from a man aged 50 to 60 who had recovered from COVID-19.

The CDR3 here is CASSLTGQASYEQYF. The CDR3 DNA is TGTGCCAGCAGCTTAACGGGACAGGCATCCTACGAGCAGTACTTC. V gene TRBV11-2 combines with J gene TRBJ2-7; 8 bases agree with TRBD1. Unmatched junction bases numbered 4, after V lost 2 bases and J lost 1 base. The CDR3 runs 15 residues. Per the germline V gene, CDR1 is SGHAT and CDR2 is FQNNGV.